This T cell receptor beta chain was captured in a study of control samples from healthy donors and cancer patients. The table came from immunoSEQ multiplex PCR; TCRdb's copy has only in-frame clones and leaves some out. The sample comprises some 70,000 clones, more than 80% of which are singletons, and around 16% rests with the top ten. CDR3 size: 14 residues. Germline V gives CDR1 SGDLS, CDR2 YYNGEE. Trimming at V came to 0 bases and at J to 4 bases, leaving 2 bases not matched to a gene. The sequence derives from a man aged 55-75 years in good health. Sequencing was performed on blood. This sequence joins TRBV9 and TRBJ2-3; 7 positions match TRBD2. The CDR3 reads CASSVASGPDTQYF. In nucleotides, the CDR3 is TGTGCCAGCAGCGTAGCTAGCGGCCCAGATACGCAGTATTTT.